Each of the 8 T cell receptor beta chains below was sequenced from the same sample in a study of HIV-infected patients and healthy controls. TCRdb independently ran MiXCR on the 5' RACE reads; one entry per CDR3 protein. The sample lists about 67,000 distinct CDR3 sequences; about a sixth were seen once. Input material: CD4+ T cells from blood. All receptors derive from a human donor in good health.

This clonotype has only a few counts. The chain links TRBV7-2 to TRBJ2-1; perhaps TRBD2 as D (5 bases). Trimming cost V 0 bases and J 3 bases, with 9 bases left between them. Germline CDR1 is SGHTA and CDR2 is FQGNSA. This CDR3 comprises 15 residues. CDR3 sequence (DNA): TGTGCCAGCAGCTTAGCGGTAGGACTCTACAATGAGCAGTTCTTC. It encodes CASSLAVGLYNEQFF.

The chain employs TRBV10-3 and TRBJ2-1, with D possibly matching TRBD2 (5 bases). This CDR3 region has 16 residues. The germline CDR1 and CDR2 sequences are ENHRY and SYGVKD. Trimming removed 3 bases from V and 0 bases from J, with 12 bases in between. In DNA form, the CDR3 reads TGTGCCATCAGTGACCAGACTATCCGCTCCTACAATGAGCAGTTCTTC. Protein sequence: CAISDQTIRSYNEQFF.

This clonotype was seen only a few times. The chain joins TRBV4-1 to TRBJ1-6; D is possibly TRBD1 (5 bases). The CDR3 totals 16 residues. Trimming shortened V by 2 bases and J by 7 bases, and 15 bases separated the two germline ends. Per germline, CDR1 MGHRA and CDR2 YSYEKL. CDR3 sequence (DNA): TGCGCCAGCAGCCAAAGGGATTGGGACCCGAATTCACCCCTCCACTTT. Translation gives CASSQRDWDPNSPLHF.

The CDR3 loop is CASSPSRETQYF. Written as DNA, the CDR3 is TGTGCCAGCTCACCGTCGAGGGAGACCCAGTACTTC. The chain couples TRBV18 to TRBJ2-5; D is unresolved. Trimming cost V 3 bases and J 5 bases, with 7 bases left between them. In germline, CDR1 is KGHSH, CDR2 LQKENI. This CDR3 is built from 12 residues.

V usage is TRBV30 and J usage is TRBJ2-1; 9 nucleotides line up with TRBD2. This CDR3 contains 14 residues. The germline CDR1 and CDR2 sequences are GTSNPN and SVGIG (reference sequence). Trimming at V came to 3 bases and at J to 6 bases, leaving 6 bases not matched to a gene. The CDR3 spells CAWRGGSGGNEQFF. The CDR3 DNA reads TGTGCCTGGAGAGGAGGTAGCGGGGGCAATGAGCAGTTCTTC. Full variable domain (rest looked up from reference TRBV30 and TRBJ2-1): SQTIHQWPATLVQPVGSPLSLECTVEGTSNPNLYWYRQAAGRGLQLLFYSVGIGQISSEVPQNLSASRPQDRQFILSSKKLLLSDSGFYLCAWRGGSGGNEQFFGPGTRLTVL.

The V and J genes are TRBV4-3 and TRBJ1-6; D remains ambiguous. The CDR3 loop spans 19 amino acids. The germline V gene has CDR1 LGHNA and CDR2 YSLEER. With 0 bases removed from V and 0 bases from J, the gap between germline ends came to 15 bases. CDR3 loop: CASSQDSRSKSSYNSPLHF. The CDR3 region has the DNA TGCGCCAGCAGCCAAGACAGCCGCTCGAAGAGCTCCTATAATTCACCCCTCCACTTT.

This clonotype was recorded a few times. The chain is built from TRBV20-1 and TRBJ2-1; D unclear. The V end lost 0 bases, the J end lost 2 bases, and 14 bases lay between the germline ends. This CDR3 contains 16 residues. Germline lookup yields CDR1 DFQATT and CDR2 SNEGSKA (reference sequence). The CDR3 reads CSARDSRASPYNEQFF. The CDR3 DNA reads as TGCAGTGCTAGAGATAGTAGGGCGTCCCCCTACAATGAGCAGTTCTTC.

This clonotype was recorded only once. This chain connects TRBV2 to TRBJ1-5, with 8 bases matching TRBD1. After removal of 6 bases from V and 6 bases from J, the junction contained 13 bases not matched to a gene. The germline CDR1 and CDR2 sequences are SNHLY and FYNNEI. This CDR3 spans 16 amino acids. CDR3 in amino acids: CASRVGGQGAIQPQHF. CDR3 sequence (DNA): TGTGCCAGCAGGGTGGGGGGTCAGGGGGCGATTCAGCCCCAGCATTTT. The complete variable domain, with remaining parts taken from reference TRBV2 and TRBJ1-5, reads EPEVTQTPSHQVTQMGQEVILRCVPISNHLYFYWYRQILGQKVEFLVSFYNNEISEKSEIFDDQFSVERPDGSNFTLKIRSTKLEDSAMYFCASRVGGQGAIQPQHFGDGTRLSIL.